This TCR delta chain was identified in a study of gamma-delta T cells after stem cell transplantation. TCRdb re-processed the RT-PCR reads via CATT. The sample has 8,500 to 13,000 delta-chain clones, about 1.2% seen once. The CDR3 contains 20 residues. In germline, CDR1 is GEAIGNYY, CDR2 EKD. The V and J ends lost 4 bases and 0 bases, in that order; junction bases with no gene match: 13. This clone came up a few times. The same CDR3 arises from other DNA sequences in this sample as well. The origin of this receptor is a human donor. It is not recorded whose cells these are; they may come from a transplant donor. The chain links TRDV2 to TRDJ3; 8 bases fit TRDD3. Sequenced material: gamma-delta T cells. The CDR3 spells CACDNTGGPPSSWDTRQMFF. The CDR3 nucleotides are TGTGCCTGTGATAATACTGGGGGCCCCCCTAGCTCCTGGGACACCCGACAGATGTTTTTC.